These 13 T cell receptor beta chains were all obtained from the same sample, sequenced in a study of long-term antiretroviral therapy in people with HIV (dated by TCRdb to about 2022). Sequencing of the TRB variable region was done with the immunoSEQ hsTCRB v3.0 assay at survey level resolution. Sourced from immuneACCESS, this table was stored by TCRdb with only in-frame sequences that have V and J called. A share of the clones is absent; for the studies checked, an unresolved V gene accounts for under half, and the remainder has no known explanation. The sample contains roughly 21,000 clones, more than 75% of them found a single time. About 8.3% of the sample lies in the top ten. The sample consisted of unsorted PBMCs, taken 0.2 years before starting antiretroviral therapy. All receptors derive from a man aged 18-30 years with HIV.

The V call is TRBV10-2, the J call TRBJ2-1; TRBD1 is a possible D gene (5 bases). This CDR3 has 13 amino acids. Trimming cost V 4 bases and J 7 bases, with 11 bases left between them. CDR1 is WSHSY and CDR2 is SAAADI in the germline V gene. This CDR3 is CASSVGQSNEQFF. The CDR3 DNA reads TGCGCCAGCAGTGTGGGGCAGAGTAATGAGCAGTTCTTC.

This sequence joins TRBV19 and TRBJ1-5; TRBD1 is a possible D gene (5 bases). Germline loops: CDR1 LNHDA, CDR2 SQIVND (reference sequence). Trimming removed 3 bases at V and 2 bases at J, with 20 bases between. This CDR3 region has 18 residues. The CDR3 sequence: CASSMGGGSYQGNQPQHF. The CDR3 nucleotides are TGTGCCAGTAGTATGGGTGGGGGATCCTACCAGGGCAATCAGCCCCAGCATTTT.

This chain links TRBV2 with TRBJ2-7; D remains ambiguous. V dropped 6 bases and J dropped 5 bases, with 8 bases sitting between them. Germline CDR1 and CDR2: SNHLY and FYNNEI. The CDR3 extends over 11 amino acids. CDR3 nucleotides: TGTGCCAGCAGGGGCTTGGACGAGCAGTACTTC. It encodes CASRGLDEQYF.

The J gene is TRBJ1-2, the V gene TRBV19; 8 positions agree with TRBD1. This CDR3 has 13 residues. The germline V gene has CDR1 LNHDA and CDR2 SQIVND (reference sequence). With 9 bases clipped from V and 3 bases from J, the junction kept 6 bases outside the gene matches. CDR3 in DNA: TGTGCCAGCACCGGGACAGGCGACTATGGCTACACCTTC. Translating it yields CASTGTGDYGYTF.

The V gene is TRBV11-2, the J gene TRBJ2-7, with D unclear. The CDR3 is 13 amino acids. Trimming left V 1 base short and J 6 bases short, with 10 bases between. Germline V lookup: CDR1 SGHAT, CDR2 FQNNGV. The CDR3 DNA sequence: TGTGCCAGCAGCTTAGGTCCGGGTCCCGAGCAGTACTTC. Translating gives CASSLGPGPEQYF.

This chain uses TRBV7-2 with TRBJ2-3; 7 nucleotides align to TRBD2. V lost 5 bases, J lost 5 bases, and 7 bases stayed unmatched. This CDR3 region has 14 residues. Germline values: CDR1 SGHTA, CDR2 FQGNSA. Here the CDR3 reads CASSDMGGVDTQYF. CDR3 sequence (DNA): TGTGCCAGCAGCGACATGGGAGGGGTAGATACGCAGTATTTT.

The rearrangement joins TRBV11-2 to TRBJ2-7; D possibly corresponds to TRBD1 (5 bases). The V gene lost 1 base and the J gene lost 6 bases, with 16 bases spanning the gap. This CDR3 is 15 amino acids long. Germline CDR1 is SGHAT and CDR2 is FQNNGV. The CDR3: CASSLGRAGWGEQYF. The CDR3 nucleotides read TGTGCCAGCAGCTTAGGTCGGGCAGGGTGGGGCGAGCAGTACTTC.

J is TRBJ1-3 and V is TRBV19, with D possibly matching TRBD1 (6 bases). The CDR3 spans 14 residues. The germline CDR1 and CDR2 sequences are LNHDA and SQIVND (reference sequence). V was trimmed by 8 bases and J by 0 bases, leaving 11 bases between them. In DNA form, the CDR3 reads TGTGCCAGTTCACCGACAGGCTCTGGAAACACCATATATTTT. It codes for CASSPTGSGNTIYF.

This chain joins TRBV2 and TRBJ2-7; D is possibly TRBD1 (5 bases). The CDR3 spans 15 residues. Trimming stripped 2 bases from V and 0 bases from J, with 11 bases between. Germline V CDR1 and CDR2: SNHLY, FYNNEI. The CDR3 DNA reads TGTGCCAGCAGTGAATACAGGACACTCTCCTACGAGCAGTACTTC. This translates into CASSEYRTLSYEQYF.

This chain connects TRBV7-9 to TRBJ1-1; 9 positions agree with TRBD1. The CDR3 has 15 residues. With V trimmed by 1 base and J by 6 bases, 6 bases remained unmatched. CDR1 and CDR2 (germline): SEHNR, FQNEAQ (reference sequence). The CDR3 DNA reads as TGTGCCAGCAGCTTAGGATGGGACAGGGACGCTGAAGCTTTCTTT. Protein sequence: CASSLGWDRDAEAFF. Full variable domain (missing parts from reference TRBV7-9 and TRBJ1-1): DTGVSQNPRHKITKRGQNVTFRCDPISEHNRLYWYRQTLGQGPEFLTYFQNEAQLEKSRLLSDRFSAERPKGSFSTLEIQRTEQGDSAMYLCASSLGWDRDAEAFFGQGTRLTVV.

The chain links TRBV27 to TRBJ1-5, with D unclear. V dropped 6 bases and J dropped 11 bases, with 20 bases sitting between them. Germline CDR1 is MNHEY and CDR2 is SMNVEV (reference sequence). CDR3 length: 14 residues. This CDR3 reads CASSPLSPSTSQHF. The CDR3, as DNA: TGTGCCAGCAGCCCCCTTTCCCCTAGCACATCCCAGCATTTT.

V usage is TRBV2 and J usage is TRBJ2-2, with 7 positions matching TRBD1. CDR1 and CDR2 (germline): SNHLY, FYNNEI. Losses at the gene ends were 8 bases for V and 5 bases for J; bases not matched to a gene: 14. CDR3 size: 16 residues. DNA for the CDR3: TGTGCCAGCCTCAAAACAGACAGGGATGGGACCGGGGAGCTGTTTTTT. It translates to CASLKTDRDGTGELFF. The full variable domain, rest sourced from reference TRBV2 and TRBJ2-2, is EPEVTQTPSHQVTQMGQEVILRCVPISNHLYFYWYRQILGQKVEFLVSFYNNEISEKSEIFDDQFSVERPDGSNFTLKIRSTKLEDSAMYFCASLKTDRDGTGELFFGEGSRLTVL.

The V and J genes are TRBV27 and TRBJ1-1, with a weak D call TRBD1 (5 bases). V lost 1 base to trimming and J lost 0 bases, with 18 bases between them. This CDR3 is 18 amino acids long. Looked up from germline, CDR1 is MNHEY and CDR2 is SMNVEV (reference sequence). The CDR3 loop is CASSLLARGPGLNTEAFF. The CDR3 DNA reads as TGTGCCAGCAGTTTATTGGCAAGGGGTCCGGGACTGAACACTGAAGCTTTCTTT.